The rows below give T cell receptor beta chains drawn from one sample of a study of T-cell reconstitution after alpha-beta-depleted transplantation in children. TCRdb fed the PCR reads into MiXCR, producing one record per CDR3 protein. The sample consists of roughly 670,000 distinct CDR3 sequences, roughly 14% of them appearing once. The source was PBMCs, collected before TCRalphabeta/CD19-depleted stem cell transplant. These receptors were obtained from a girl aged 2 to 9 with congenital amegakaryocytic thrombocytopenia, due to receive a stem cell transplant. Both conserved end residues are part of each CDR3. Each record gives: CDR3 protein, J gene, V gene.

CASSFPGLPYNEQFF,TRBJ2-1,TRBV7-9
CASSGQRKEPQYF,TRBJ2-5,TRBV19
CASSLRLAPGGELFF,TRBJ2-2,TRBV5-1
CASRSEYEQYF,TRBJ2-7,TRBV7-8
CASSLGPMRNEQFF,TRBJ2-1,TRBV28
CSGKREGETQYF,TRBJ2-5,TRBV20-1
CASSDGRVTGPQHF,TRBJ1-5,TRBV25-1
CASSLSLEETQYF,TRBJ2-5,TRBV5-1
CASSLGGPADGYTF,TRBJ1-2,TRBV5-1
CSARDESGNYGYTF,TRBJ1-2,TRBV20-1
CASSNLPGQENIQYF,TRBJ2-4,TRBV5-1
CASSAGTGDPYEQYF,TRBJ2-7,TRBV12-3/TRBV12-4
CASSLAQSPTFGGGF,TRBJ2-7,TRBV5-1
CASRGRDRAYEQFF,TRBJ2-1,TRBV12-3/TRBV12-4
CASSLSGSNEQFF,TRBJ2-1,TRBV12-3/TRBV12-4
CSARDRGAWAKNIQYF,TRBJ2-4,TRBV20-1
CATSRSSPWLAGAGETQYF,TRBJ2-5,TRBV15
CSASLTGRQETQYF,TRBJ2-5,TRBV20-1
CASSQAGAKNIQYF,TRBJ2-4,TRBV4-1
CASSYSASGPYNEQFF,TRBJ2-1,TRBV6-5
CASSLSVGGGGDTQYF,TRBJ2-3,TRBV5-1
CASSPLAGVNYEQYF,TRBJ2-7,TRBV5-6
CASAVRNTGELFF,TRBJ2-2,TRBV4-1
CSASLPGEQFF,TRBJ2-1,TRBV20-1
CAGKAGVYEDTQYF,TRBJ2-3,TRBV2
CATSYARAYQETQYF,TRBJ2-5,TRBV15
CASSLGTTTGANVLTF,TRBJ2-6,TRBV12-3/TRBV12-4
CASGWPGQTTDTQYF,TRBJ2-3,TRBV12-5
CASSLTPPGTPLWETQYF,TRBJ2-5,TRBV28
CASGQGEAEAFF,TRBJ1-1,TRBV12-3/TRBV12-4
CSVEAGADYGYTF,TRBJ1-2,TRBV29-1
CASSLTGLAGGSSYNEQFF,TRBJ2-1,TRBV5-1
CASSFGQGGDTEAFF,TRBJ1-1,TRBV5-1
CASREQGRIQETQYF,TRBJ2-5,TRBV28
CSVPTTGLQFF,TRBJ2-1,TRBV29-1
CASSLAAIYNEQFF,TRBJ2-1,TRBV5-1
CSAKTGVGTDTQYF,TRBJ2-3,TRBV20-1
CASSVGGGGLPEAFF,TRBJ1-1,TRBV12-3/TRBV12-4
CSVDPGQRSVETQYF,TRBJ2-5,TRBV29-1
CASSGVRGTGELFF,TRBJ2-2,TRBV6-1
CASSPLDQNYGYTF,TRBJ1-2,TRBV11-2
CASSLSLDHLYNEQFF,TRBJ2-1,TRBV5-1
CASSSDWNTEAFF,TRBJ1-1,TRBV7-9